Listed here are 16 T cell receptor beta chains from one sample, sequenced in a study of T cell responses to AZD1222 COVID-19 vaccine. Libraries were prepared by immunoSEQ multiplex PCR; TCRdb keeps only in-frame clonotypes and omits some of them. The sample has more than 85,000 clones; 85% to 90% are singletons. The sequencing used peripheral blood, collected on day 0 of AZD1222 vaccination. These receptors originate from an adult in good health.

The chain is built from TRBV19 and TRBJ2-5; the D call may be TRBD1 or TRBD2 (6 bases each). The CDR3 length is 15 residues. Germline V gene lookup returns CDR1 LNHDA and CDR2 SQIVND (reference sequence). V was cut by 10 bases and J by 5 bases, with 23 bases left in between. CDR3 sequence reads: CATVPTSGAEETQYF. The CDR3 DNA reads TGTGCCACCGTCCCTACTTCGGGGGCTGAGGAGACCCAGTACTTC.

The gene calls are TRBV5-1 and TRBJ1-1; D is ambiguous. This CDR3 region has 12 residues. Germline lookup yields CDR1 SGHRS and CDR2 YFSETQ. V lost 4 bases and J 4 bases, leaving 8 bases between the germline ends. The chain's CDR3 is CASSRFGTEAFF. Here the CDR3 DNA reads TGCGCCAGCAGCAGGTTTGGCACTGAAGCTTTCTTT.

The CDR3 sequence is CASSQEGGTYYGYTF. The CDR3 DNA reads TGTGCCAGCAGCCAAGAGGGAGGGACCTATTATGGCTACACCTTC. The chain carries TRBV3-1 (or the pseudogene TRBV3-2) and TRBJ1-2; maybe TRBD1 (5 bases). Germline CDR1 reads LGHDT; CDR2 reads YNNKEL (reference sequence). Between the trimmed V and J ends, which lost 0 bases and 5 bases, there was a span of 13 bases. The CDR3 extends over 15 amino acids.

This clone was picked up a small number of times. The chain couples TRBV18 to TRBJ1-5; 9 positions agree with TRBD1. This CDR3 contains 16 residues. With V trimmed by 3 bases and J by 6 bases, 9 bases remained unmatched. The germline gives CDR1 KGHSH, CDR2 LQKENI. CDR3 nucleotides: TGTGCCAGCTCACCCCCCCTGGGACAGGGAGCTCAGCCCCAGCATTTT. It codes for CASSPPLGQGAQPQHF.

The chain has TRBV6-6 and TRBJ2-1; D is possibly TRBD1 (6 bases). Trimming took off 10 bases at V and 9 bases at J, with 19 bases between the two ends. There are 13 residues in the CDR3. CDR1 is MNHNY, CDR2 SVGAGI, per germline (reference sequence). The CDR3 reads CATIRQEGSEQFF. CDR3 DNA: TGTGCCACCATACGACAGGAAGGTAGTGAGCAGTTCTTC.

This clone has a handful of counts. The chain carries TRBV11-2 and TRBJ2-5; no firm D call. The CDR3 length is 13 residues. The V gene's germline CDR1 is SGHAT and CDR2 FQNNGV. V was shortened by 5 bases and J by 2 bases, with 9 bases between the two germline ends. The CDR3 bases are TGTGCCAGCAGCCGACGCGGTCAAGAGACCCAGTACTTC. Translation gives CASSRRGQETQYF.

The chain links TRBV28 to TRBJ2-7, with 10 bases matching TRBD2. V shed 4 bases and J 2 bases; nucleotides not matched to a gene: 2. CDR1 MDHEN and CDR2 SYDVKM come from the germline V gene. The CDR3 sequence is 14 residues long. The DNA for the CDR3 is TGTGCCAGCAGTTCACTAGCGGGACCCTACGAGCAGTACTTC. Amino acid sequence: CASSSLAGPYEQYF.

This rearrangement joins TRBV7-9 to TRBJ1-5, with unresolved D. The V and J ends lost 5 bases and 7 bases respectively, with 9 bases between them. CDR3 length equals 12 residues. Per the germline V gene, CDR1 is SEHNR and CDR2 is FQNEAQ (reference sequence). The chain's CDR3 is CASSQPPQPQHF. The CDR3 region has the DNA TGTGCCAGCAGCCAACCCCCACAGCCCCAGCATTTT.

This chain links TRBV10-3 with TRBJ1-2; a possible D gene is TRBD1 (5 bases). Trimming stripped 2 bases from V and 5 bases from J, with 12 bases between. The CDR3 spans 14 residues. The germline gives CDR1 ENHRY, CDR2 SYGVKD. CDR3 residues: CAISEIGTEYGYTF. For the CDR3, the DNA is TGTGCCATCAGTGAGATTGGGACGGAGTATGGCTACACCTTC.

The chain is built from TRBV4-1 and TRBJ1-1; D gene ambiguous. Germline lookup yields CDR1 MGHRA and CDR2 YSYEKL. With 0 bases removed from V and 7 bases from J, the gap between germline ends came to 21 bases. The CDR3 is 17 amino acids. CDR3: CASSQEEYVSTPVEAFF. CDR3 in DNA: TGCGCCAGCAGCCAAGAAGAATACGTTTCGACACCGGTTGAAGCTTTCTTT.

The genes are TRBV18 and TRBJ1-6; TRBD1 matches at 11 bases. CDR1 is KGHSH and CDR2 is LQKENI in the germline V gene. The CDR3 contains 15 residues. V dropped 5 bases and J dropped 7; count of bases not matched to a gene: 4. CDR3 bases: TGTGCCAGCTCATTGGGACAGGGGGACAATTCACCCCTCCACTTT. Its protein is CASSLGQGDNSPLHF.

The chain employs TRBV18 and TRBJ2-7, with no clear D. V lost 4 bases and J 4 bases, leaving 11 bases between the germline ends. The CDR3 runs to 13 residues. Germline CDR1 reads KGHSH; CDR2 reads LQKENI. The CDR3 DNA reads TGTGCCAGCTCACGCACCGGAAATTACGAGCAGTACTTC. Translation: CASSRTGNYEQYF.

The chain has TRBV5-1 and TRBJ2-1, with a possible D match to TRBD1 (6 bases). V was shortened by 4 bases and J by 5 bases, with 13 bases between the two germline ends. Germline CDR1 and CDR2: SGHRS and YFSETQ. The CDR3 runs 14 residues. Here the CDR3 reads CASSRGQLNNEQFF. The CDR3 DNA is TGCGCCAGCAGCAGAGGACAGCTTAACAATGAGCAGTTCTTC.

The genes are TRBV19 and TRBJ1-2, with TRBD1 matching 8 bases. The V segment lost 3 bases and the J segment 3 bases; nucleotides outside the gene matches: 15. The CDR3 has 18 amino acids. The germline V gene has CDR1 LNHDA and CDR2 SQIVND (reference sequence). The DNA for the CDR3 is TGTGCCAGTAGTATTTATCCCGGGACAGGTATTTTTGACTATGGCTACACCTTC. The encoded protein is CASSIYPGTGIFDYGYTF.

V and J are TRBV12-3 or TRBV12-4 and TRBJ2-2; D unresolved. V dropped 6 bases and J dropped 7 bases, with 9 bases sitting between them. The CDR3 has 12 residues. The chain's CDR3 is CASSYSGGELFF. In nucleotides, the CDR3 is TGTGCCAGCAGCTACTCTGGCGGGGAGCTGTTTTTT.

The chain uses TRBV6-5 and TRBJ2-3, with 7 bases that match TRBD1. V gave up 6 bases and J gave up 3 bases; unmatched junction bases: 9. The CDR3 spans 15 residues. The V gene's germline CDR1 is MNHEY and CDR2 SVGAGI. The CDR3 loop reads CASSGQATRTDTQYF. CDR3 nucleotide sequence: TGTGCCAGCAGCGGACAGGCGACCCGAACAGATACGCAGTATTTT.